Each of the 14 T cell receptor beta chains below was sequenced from the same sample in a study of neurological immune-mediated disorders. TCRdb re-called the 5' RACE reads through MiXCR, storing one row per CDR3 protein. Found here are roughly 30,000 distinct CDR3 sequences, approximately 6% of them singletons; the top ten hold 2% to 2.5%. Sequenced input: CD4+ T cells from blood. All receptors come from a woman aged 45-60 years in good health.

At least ten counts were recorded for this clonotype. The chain employs TRBV6-5 and TRBJ1-2; weak D call: TRBD1 (5 bases). V was shortened by 9 bases and J by 9 bases, with 29 bases between the two germline ends. Germline V CDR1 and CDR2: MNHEY, SVGAGI. The CDR3 sequence is 16 residues long. The CDR3 sequence is CARGVREGPLCTSYTF. CDR3 DNA: TGTGCCAGAGGGGTTCGGGAAGGGCCTCTATGTACGAGCTACACCTTC.

A few counts support this clonotype. The V gene is TRBV20-1, the J gene TRBJ2-7, with D hard to call. CDR3 length equals 11 residues. Germline V lookup: CDR1 DFQATT, CDR2 SNEGSKA (reference sequence). V was pared by 1 base and J by 7 bases, with 8 bases between. CDR3 DNA sequence: TGCAGTGCTAGAGGATTGGAGGAGCAGTACTTC. Translating gives CSARGLEEQYF.

In this sample, this clonotype turned up many times. V gene TRBV6-1 combines with J gene TRBJ1-6, with D perhaps matching TRBD1 (5 bases). V lost 10 bases, J lost 10 bases, and 14 bases lay in between. CDR3 length: 12 amino acids. Per the germline V gene, CDR1 is MNHNS and CDR2 is SASEGT. The chain's CDR3 is CAIRQGSSPLHF. For the CDR3, the DNA is TGTGCCATACGGCAGGGAAGCTCACCCCTCCACTTT.

The table lists this clonotype with many counts. DNA for the CDR3: TGCGCCAGCAGCTGGGAAGGCAGGGGTGACGAGCAGTACTTC. Protein product: CASSWEGRGDEQYF. The J gene is TRBJ2-7, the V gene TRBV5-1; TRBD1 is a possible D gene (6 bases). The CDR3 contains 14 residues. The germline gives CDR1 SGHRS, CDR2 YFSETQ. V lost 3 bases, J lost 5 bases, and 15 bases lay in between.

There are many counts of this clonotype. The chain has TRBV7-2 and TRBJ2-1, with 7 bases aligning to TRBD2. The CDR3 is made up of 16 amino acids. Germline trimming cut 4 bases from V and 8 bases from J; bases unmatched to any gene: 14. Looked up from germline, CDR1 is SGHTA and CDR2 is FQGNSA. CDR3 residues: CASSSVGGRKIDEQFF. CDR3 bases: TGTGCCAGCAGCTCAGTCGGGGGGAGAAAAATCGATGAGCAGTTCTTC.

This clonotype has a count of ten or more. The chain joins TRBV6-5 to TRBJ1-5; no reliable D call. Germline assignment: CDR1 MNHEY and CDR2 SVGAGI. Trimming pared 7 bases from V and 4 bases from J, leaving 5 bases between. This CDR3 is built from 11 residues. The CDR3 coding sequence is TGTGCCAGCAAAGAGAATCAGCCCCAGCATTTT. The encoded protein is CASKENQPQHF.

This clonotype has a count of ten or more. The chain couples TRBV12-3 or TRBV12-4 to TRBJ2-7, with a tentative D call TRBD2 (5 bases). This CDR3 comprises 16 residues. Trimming removed 5 bases from V and 1 base from J, with 18 bases in between. As DNA, the CDR3 is TGTGCCAGCAGTCCAGGCTTTTGGGGAGCTTCCTACGAGCAGTACTTC. Translated: CASSPGFWGASYEQYF.

This clonotype was detected many times. The rearrangement uses TRBV5-1 and TRBJ1-5; weak D call: TRBD1 (5 bases). Trimming shortened V by 4 bases and J by 5 bases, and 13 bases separated the two germline ends. Germline V lookup: CDR1 SGHRS, CDR2 YFSETQ. The CDR3 length is 14 residues. The CDR3 region has the DNA TGCGCCAGCAGCACGGGACTAAAGGATCAGCCCCAGCATTTT. Translating it yields CASSTGLKDQPQHF.

This clonotype was counted at least ten times. The chain carries TRBV7-2 and TRBJ2-1; D is perhaps TRBD1 or TRBD2 (5 bases each). The length of the CDR3 is 14 residues. The germline gives CDR1 SGHTA, CDR2 FQGNSA. Trimming removed 2 bases from V and 9 bases from J, with 14 bases in between. The DNA for the CDR3 is TGTGCCAGCAGCTTAACCATGTTGGGGACTGAGCAGTTCTTC. This codes for CASSLTMLGTEQFF.

Ten or more counts support this clonotype. The V and J genes are TRBV20-1 and TRBJ1-2; 7 bases align to TRBD1. After removal of 6 bases from V and 6 bases from J, the junction contained 16 bases not matched to a gene. From germline, CDR1 is DFQATT and CDR2 SNEGSKA (reference sequence). The CDR3 is made up of 15 amino acids. The CDR3 DNA is TGCAGTGCACCCGCCCTACAGGGGCCAAAAGATGGCTACACCTTC. Amino acid sequence: CSAPALQGPKDGYTF.

This clonotype was detected ten times or more. This sequence joins TRBV29-1 and TRBJ2-7, with 8 positions matching TRBD1. There are 13 residues in the CDR3. Trimming took 6 bases from V and 2 from J; bases not matched to a gene: 6. Germline V lookup: CDR1 SQVTM, CDR2 ANQGSEA. The CDR3 DNA reads TGCAGCGTCAGAGACAGGGGCCCCTACGAGCAGTACTTC. Protein product: CSVRDRGPYEQYF.

This clonotype appeared many times. This chain links TRBV5-1 with TRBJ1-1; tentatively, D is TRBD1 (5 bases). The length of the CDR3 is 13 residues. Germline lookup yields CDR1 SGHRS and CDR2 YFSETQ. V was trimmed by 6 bases and J by 7 bases, leaving 16 bases between them. This CDR3 is CASTQGESGEAFF. The CDR3 DNA sequence: TGCGCCAGCACCCAGGGCGAGTCGGGTGAAGCTTTCTTT.

This clonotype was detected ten times or more. The genes are TRBV20-1 and TRBJ2-5; 11 bases are a match to TRBD2. Germline CDR1 and CDR2: DFQATT and SNEGSKA (reference sequence). The J segment lost 5 bases and the V segment lost 6 bases, leaving 11 bases of the junction unmatched. CDR3 size: 15 residues. Written as DNA, the CDR3 is TGCAGTGCCCCTCCCCCCTTAGCGGGAGGGGAGACCCAGTACTTC. Protein: CSAPPPLAGGETQYF.

At least ten counts were recorded for this clonotype. The rearrangement uses TRBV12-3 or TRBV12-4 and TRBJ2-7; no firm D call. V lost 6 bases to trimming and J lost 2 bases, with 8 bases between them. The CDR3 has 12 amino acids. CDR3 in DNA: TGTGCCAGCAGCTCCTATGCCTACGAGCAGTACTTC. Translating it yields CASSSYAYEQYF.